Following are 15 T cell receptor beta chains from one sample sequenced in a study of spatial heterogeneity in lung cancer. TCRdb analysed the 5' RACE reads with MiXCR anew, one entry per CDR3 protein. The sample has about 26,000 distinct CDR3 sequences; over 10% are singletons. Time point here: sample taken at primary tumor resection. Whole RNA was taken from tumor, nontumor lung or frozen PBMC; it was then sequenced unsorted. Here the sequenced sample was PBMCs, taken at surgery. The receptor set was obtained from a female donor with early-stage non-small cell lung cancer.

This clonotype was found many times. The CDR3 sequence: CAISESGGSGNTIYF. CDR3 sequence (DNA): TGTGCCATCAGTGAGTCAGGGGGCTCTGGAAACACCATATATTTT. This chain uses TRBV10-3 with TRBJ1-3; perhaps TRBD1 as D (6 bases). Germline V gene sequence: CDR1 ENHRY, CDR2 SYGVKD. Trimming removed 0 bases at V and 0 bases at J, with 6 bases between. CDR3 length equals 15 residues.

In this sample, this clonotype is medium-sized. The rearrangement joins TRBV20-1 to TRBJ1-5; D perhaps matches TRBD1 (5 bases). Germline V CDR1 and CDR2: DFQATT, SNEGSKA (reference sequence). The CDR3 extends over 13 amino acids. Between the trimmed V and J ends, which lost 1 base and 5 bases, there was a span of 9 bases. The CDR3 nucleotides read TGCAGTGCTAGAGGCCAGGGCGATCAGCCCCAGCATTTT. Encoded protein: CSARGQGDQPQHF.

This clonotype was seen many times. The chain is built from TRBV10-3 and TRBJ2-7; the match to TRBD2 covers 9 bases. Trimming at V came to 5 bases and at J to 7 bases, leaving 3 bases not matched to a gene. CDR1 is ENHRY, CDR2 SYGVKD, per germline. The CDR3 extends over 12 amino acids. In DNA form, the CDR3 reads TGTGCCATCAGTCCTAGCGGGAATGAGCAGTACTTC. The encoded protein is CAISPSGNEQYF.

This clonotype was seen repeatedly, ten times or more. The V gene is TRBV7-3, the J gene TRBJ1-2, with D perhaps TRBD1 (5 bases). In germline, CDR1 is SGHTA, CDR2 FQGTGA. This CDR3 region has 16 residues. Trimming took off 0 bases at V and 4 bases at J, with 15 bases between the two ends. The CDR3 nucleotides are TGTGCCAGCAGCTTAACGGCCGGGGCGCTTAGCTATGGCTACACCTTC. This translates into CASSLTAGALSYGYTF.

The rearrangement joins TRBV27 to TRBJ1-1; 7 nucleotides match TRBD1. Germline V gene lookup returns CDR1 MNHEY and CDR2 SMNVEV (reference sequence). The V gene end was trimmed by 5 bases and the J gene end by 7 bases; junction bases not matched to a gene: 13. This CDR3 has 15 residues. For the CDR3, the DNA is TGTGCCAGCAGTCCGGGACAGACTCGAACCGGTGAAGCTTTCTTT. Protein sequence: CASSPGQTRTGEAFF.

V usage is TRBV10-2 and J usage is TRBJ2-3; the D gene is possibly TRBD1 (6 bases). V lost 5 bases and J 4 bases, leaving 10 bases between the germline ends. This CDR3 contains 13 residues. Germline V lookup: CDR1 WSHSY, CDR2 SAAADI. The CDR3 nucleotides are TGCGCCAGCAGTCCCCCAGGGGCAGATACGCAGTATTTT. Translating it yields CASSPPGADTQYF.

This clonotype was seen ten or more times. The chain links TRBV4-3 to TRBJ2-7; TRBD2 agrees at 8 bases. The CDR3 extends over 15 amino acids. Per germline, CDR1 LGHNA and CDR2 YSLEER. J gave up 0 bases and V 0 bases, and 1 base lay outside the gene matches. CDR3 protein: CASSQDSGVSYEQYF. CDR3 bases: TGCGCCAGCAGCCAAGATAGCGGGGTCTCCTACGAGCAGTACTTC.

This clonotype was seen ten or more times. V gene TRBV12-3 or TRBV12-4 combines with J gene TRBJ2-5, with 7 bases fitting TRBD2. This CDR3 is 15 amino acids long. J lost 3 bases, V lost 6 bases, and 10 bases had no gene match. CDR3 nucleotides: TGTGCCAGCAGACCAACAAGCGGGACCAAAGAGACCCAGTACTTC. It encodes CASRPTSGTKETQYF.

The V gene is TRBV11-2, the J gene TRBJ2-1; TRBD2 is a possible D gene (5 bases). CDR1 SGHAT and CDR2 FQNNGV come from the germline V gene. Trimming shortened V by 0 bases and J by 13 bases, and 10 bases separated the two germline ends. The CDR3 consists of 12 residues. The CDR3 reads CASSLDRGSQFF. CDR3 DNA: TGTGCCAGCAGCTTAGACCGCGGGTCACAGTTCTTC. Full variable domain (missing parts from reference TRBV11-2 and TRBJ2-1): EAGVAQSPRYKIIEKRQSVAFWCNPISGHATLYWYQQILGQGPKLLIQFQNNGVVDDSQLPKDRFSAERLKGVDSTLKIQPAKLEDSAVYLCASSLDRGSQFFGPGTRLTVL.

This clonotype was seen many times. V usage is TRBV7-8 and J usage is TRBJ1-6; TRBD1 aligns across 10 bases. Germline CDR1 is SGHVS and CDR2 is FQNEAQ. This CDR3 comprises 15 residues. J gave up 9 bases and V 5 bases, and 7 bases lay outside the gene matches. Here the CDR3 reads CASSSSGTGVSPLHF. As DNA, the CDR3 is TGTGCCAGCAGCAGTTCCGGGACAGGGGTTTCACCCCTCCACTTT. Drawing the rest from reference TRBV7-8 and TRBJ1-6, the complete variable domain is GAGVSQSPRYKVAKRGQDVALRCDPISGHVSLFWYQQALGQGPEFLTYFQNEAQLDKSGLPSDRFFAERPEGSVSTLKIQRTQQEDSAVYLCASSSSGTGVSPLHFGNGTRLTVT.

In its sample, this clonotype was seen many times. This chain connects TRBV7-6 to TRBJ2-1; perhaps TRBD1 as D (6 bases). The V and J ends lost 2 bases and 1 base respectively, with 12 bases between them. Germline CDR1 SGHVS, CDR2 FNYEAQ. The CDR3 contains 16 residues. The CDR3 bases are TGTGCCAGCAGCTTATGGTCAGGGGAATCCTACAATGAGCAGTTCTTC. It is translated as CASSLWSGESYNEQFF.

This clonotype was seen a few times. The chain is built from TRBV2 and TRBJ2-7, with TRBD2 matching 12 bases. With V trimmed by 6 bases and J by 5 bases, 11 bases remained unmatched. Germline assignment: CDR1 SNHLY and CDR2 FYNNEI. The CDR3 covers 16 residues. This CDR3 is CASRGGTSGFLNEQYF. The CDR3 DNA is TGTGCCAGCAGAGGGGGGACTAGCGGGTTCTTGAACGAGCAGTACTTC.

This clonotype was seen repeatedly, ten times or more. V gene TRBV2 combines with J gene TRBJ1-4; D is unresolved. The germline CDR1 and CDR2 sequences are SNHLY and FYNNEI. Trimming took 6 bases from V and 5 from J, leaving 10 bases between them. This CDR3 region has 13 residues. CDR3 sequence reads: CASRKGLNEKLFF. The DNA for the CDR3 is TGTGCCAGCAGGAAGGGATTAAATGAAAAACTGTTTTTT.

In this sample, this clonotype turned up many times. This sequence joins TRBV27 and TRBJ2-1; D is unresolved. Germline V CDR1 and CDR2: MNHEY, SMNVEV (reference sequence). The CDR3 covers 13 residues. V was trimmed by 3 bases and J by 10 bases, leaving 13 bases between them. The CDR3 protein is CASSLRWAGEQFF. The CDR3 bases are TGTGCCAGCAGTTTGCGGTGGGCAGGAGAGCAGTTCTTC.

The J gene is TRBJ2-3, the V gene TRBV20-1; 9 positions agree with TRBD1. Germline CDR1 reads DFQATT; CDR2 reads SNEGSKA (reference sequence). The CDR3 contains 15 residues. J lost 1 base, V lost 1 base, and 3 bases had no gene match. The CDR3 coding sequence is TGCAGTGCTAGAGCCCGGGACAGGGGCACAGATACGCAGTATTTT. Protein sequence: CSARARDRGTDTQYF.